A single sample gave rise to the 10 T cell receptor beta chains below, sequenced in a study of cytomegalovirus exposure and HLA in healthy donors. Researchers ran the PCR with 60 Vbeta and 13 Jbeta primers. Profiling relied on immunoSEQ multiplex PCR, and the TCRdb table lists in-frame clones only, not all of them. The sample lists over 85,000 clones, 77% occurring once. The sequencing input was PBMCs. The source of these receptors is a female donor in good health and CMV-seronegative.

The genes are TRBV9 and TRBJ1-1; 9 positions match TRBD1. CDR1 is SGDLS and CDR2 is YYNGEE in the germline V gene. The CDR3 sequence is 16 residues long. The V segment lost 4 bases and the J segment 6 bases; nucleotides outside the gene matches: 13. DNA of the CDR3: TGTGCCAGCAGCCTACCCCAGGGACAGGGAAACTCTGAAGCTTTCTTT. Its protein is CASSLPQGQGNSEAFF.

This clone was seen only a few times. The chain is built from TRBV10-3 and TRBJ1-3; D unresolved. Germline V gene lookup returns CDR1 ENHRY and CDR2 SYGVKD. This CDR3 region has 17 residues. V was clipped by 3 bases and J by 0 bases, with 15 bases between them. CDR3 sequence (DNA): TGTGCCATCAGTGATCTCGCCAGGCAGAGCTCTGGAAACACCATATATTTT. This sequence encodes CAISDLARQSSGNTIYF.

The count of this clone is one. The chain has TRBV5-5 and TRBJ2-5; TRBD1 is a possible D gene (6 bases). V was clipped by 6 bases and J by 2 bases, with 11 bases between them. Germline V gene data show CDR1 as SGHKS and CDR2 as YYEKEE (reference sequence). The CDR3 sequence is 13 residues long. The CDR3 DNA reads as TGTGCCAGCACTAGGACAGCTCAAGAGACCCAGTACTTC. This sequence encodes CASTRTAQETQYF.

The chain carries TRBV6-1 and TRBJ1-4; 7 positions agree with TRBD1. CDR1 is MNHNS, CDR2 SASEGT, per germline. V lost 5 bases and J lost 6; bases outside the gene matches: 6. The CDR3 runs 14 residues. In DNA form, the CDR3 reads TGTGCCAGCAGTTCACGACAGGGAGATGAAAAACTGTTTTTT. This translates into CASSSRQGDEKLFF.

V is TRBV6-1 and J is TRBJ1-2, with 10 bases identical to TRBD1. Per germline, CDR1 MNHNS and CDR2 SASEGT. The CDR3 extends over 14 amino acids. The V gene end was trimmed by 5 bases and the J gene end by 8 bases; junction bases not matched to a gene: 8. CDR3 sequence reads: CASSLRDRGGGYTF. Written as DNA, the CDR3 is TGTGCCAGCAGTCTCCGGGACAGGGGAGGGGGCTACACCTTC.

The chain's CDR3 is CAWSVLGRGPGELFF. The DNA for the CDR3 is TGTGCCTGGAGTGTACTTGGGAGGGGACCCGGGGAGCTGTTTTTT. The rearrangement joins TRBV30 to TRBJ2-2; 7 bases match TRBD2. The J segment lost 6 bases and the V segment lost 0 bases, leaving 7 bases of the junction unmatched. The CDR3 sequence is 15 residues long. From germline, CDR1 is GTSNPN and CDR2 SVGIG (reference sequence).

The rearrangement uses TRBV2 and TRBJ2-2; the match to TRBD1 covers 8 bases. CDR1 SNHLY and CDR2 FYNNEI come from the germline V gene. J gave up 6 bases and V 6 bases, and 18 bases lay outside the gene matches. This CDR3 is 18 amino acids long. The CDR3 DNA is TGTGCCAGCAGAGCCCACAGGGGGGCGTCTAGGGAGGCCGGGGAGCTGTTTTTT. It translates to CASRAHRGASREAGELFF.

This sequence joins TRBV5-1 and TRBJ2-3; TRBD2 aligns across 8 bases. Unmatched junction bases numbered 11, after V lost 4 bases and J lost 4 bases. This CDR3 is 16 amino acids long. Germline loops: CDR1 SGHRS, CDR2 YFSETQ. Here the CDR3 reads CASSRGSGREADTQYF. DNA of the CDR3: TGCGCCAGCAGCCGTGGCAGCGGGAGAGAAGCAGATACGCAGTATTTT.

The chain employs TRBV11-2 and TRBJ2-7, with 9 bases fitting TRBD1. CDR1 SGHAT and CDR2 FQNNGV come from the germline V gene. This CDR3 region has 16 residues. The V segment lost 4 bases and the J segment 3 bases; nucleotides outside the gene matches: 10. The CDR3 is CASSSSGTGSIYEQYF. The CDR3 DNA follows: TGTGCCAGCAGCTCCTCCGGGACAGGGAGTATCTACGAGCAGTACTTC. Full variable domain (missing parts from reference TRBV11-2 and TRBJ2-7): EAGVAQSPRYKIIEKRQSVAFWCNPISGHATLYWYQQILGQGPKLLIQFQNNGVVDDSQLPKDRFSAERLKGVDSTLKIQPAKLEDSAVYLCASSSSGTGSIYEQYFGPGTRLTVT.

The chain combines TRBV7-3 with TRBJ1-1; TRBD1 aligns across 8 bases. This CDR3 has 18 amino acids. Germline CDR1 and CDR2: SGHTA and FQGTGA. The junction had 13 bases not matched to a gene; V was cut back by 0 bases and J by 4 bases. As DNA, the CDR3 is TGTGCCAGCAGCTTAACCTACGCCGGACAGGGAAGGAGCACTGAAGCTTTCTTT. The encoded protein is CASSLTYAGQGRSTEAFF. The full variable domain, in which reference TRBV7-3 and TRBJ1-1 provide the parts outside the CDR3, is GAGVSQTPSNKVTEKGKYVELRCDPISGHTALYWYRQSLGQGPEFLIYFQGTGAADDSGLPNDRFFAVRPEGSVSTLKIQRTERGDSAVYLCASSLTYAGQGRSTEAFFGQGTRLTVV.